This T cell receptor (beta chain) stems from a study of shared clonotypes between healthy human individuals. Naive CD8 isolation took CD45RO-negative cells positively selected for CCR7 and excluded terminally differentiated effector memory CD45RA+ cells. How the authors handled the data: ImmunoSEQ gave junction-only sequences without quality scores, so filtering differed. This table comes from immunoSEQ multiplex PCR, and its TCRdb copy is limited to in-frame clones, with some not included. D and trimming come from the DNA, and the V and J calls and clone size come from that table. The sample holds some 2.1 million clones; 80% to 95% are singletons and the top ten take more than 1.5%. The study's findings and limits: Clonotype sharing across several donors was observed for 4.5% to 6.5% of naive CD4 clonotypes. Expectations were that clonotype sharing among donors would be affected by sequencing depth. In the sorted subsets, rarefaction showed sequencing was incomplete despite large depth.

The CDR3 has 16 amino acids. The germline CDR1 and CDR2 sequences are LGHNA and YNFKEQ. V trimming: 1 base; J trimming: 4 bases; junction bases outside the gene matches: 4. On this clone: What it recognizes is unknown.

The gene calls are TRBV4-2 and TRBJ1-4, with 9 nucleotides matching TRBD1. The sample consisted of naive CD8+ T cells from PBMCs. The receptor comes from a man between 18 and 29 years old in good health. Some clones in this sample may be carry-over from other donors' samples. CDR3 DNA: TGTGCCAGCAGCCAAGTTGCGGACAGGGGTAATGAAAAACTGTTTTTT. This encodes CASSQVADRGNEKLFF.